This T cell receptor (beta chain) was profiled in a study of CD4 and CD8 cells across lung adenocarcinoma regions. Each CDR3 protein is one row after TCRdb ran MiXCR on the PCR reads. This table holds around 11,000 distinct CDR3 sequences, less than 70% found once. This clonotype was found many times. Germline CDR1 is WNHNN and CDR2 is SYGVQD (reference sequence). The V segment lost 3 bases and the J segment 6 bases; nucleotides outside the gene matches: 7. This CDR3 region has 15 residues. Donors had localized lung adenocarcinoma, a non-small cell lung cancer. This chain joins TRBV10-1 and TRBJ2-3, with 9 bases fitting TRBD2. Material: CD4+ T cells from the center of a lung tumor. This receptor was taken from a male donor with lung adenocarcinoma. The CD4 and CD8 labels of this study may be unreliable. The CDR3 reads CASSDSGSWSDTQYF. The CDR3 region has the DNA TGCGCCAGCAGTGATAGCGGGAGTTGGTCGGATACGCAGTATTTT.